These T cell receptor beta chains were read from a single sample in a study of cytomegalovirus exposure and HLA in healthy donors. Clones were read by immunoSEQ multiplex PCR, and TCRdb kept only the in-frame ones, dropping some. The sample includes roughly 100,000 clones, roughly 73% of them seen just once. The sequencing input was PBMCs. These receptors were collected from a man aged 35 to 55 in good health and CMV-seronegative. Each CDR3 is given with its conserved first and last residue. A D gene is named only where the DNA matches it firmly. Rows may omit the clone size; those that give it use once, few, many or a size class.

J gene,D gene,V gene,clone size,CDR3 DNA,CDR3 protein
TRBJ2-3,NA,TRBV13,NA,TGTGCCAGCACCATGTTGGGGGGGCCCAACACAGATACGCAGTATTTT,CASTMLGGPNTDTQYF
TRBJ2-2,TRBD2,TRBV9,NA,TGTGCCAGCAGCGTAGTAGCGGGCGGCACCGGGGAGCTGTTTTTT,CASSVVAGGTGELFF
TRBJ1-1,TRBD1,TRBV4-2,few,TGTGCCAGCAGCCAAGGACAGGGATCGAACACTGAAGCTTTCTTT,CASSQGQGSNTEAFF
TRBJ1-5,NA,TRBV5-6,once,TGTGCCAGCAGCGTAGGTTTTGGGAGCTCTCAGCCCCAGCATTTT,CASSVGFGSSQPQHF
TRBJ2-1,NA,TRBV11-2,NA,TGTGCCAGCAGCTTAATCTATGAGCAGTTCTTC,CASSLIYEQFF
TRBJ2-1,TRBD2,TRBV18,NA,TGTGCCAGCTCACAGACTAGCGGGGGGGCTCATGAGCAGTTCTTC,CASSQTSGGAHEQFF
TRBJ1-1,NA,TRBV5-1,NA,TGCGCCAGCAGCTTGATCGAGTTGACTGAAGCTTTCTTT,CASSLIELTEAFF
TRBJ2-7,TRBD1,TRBV15,few,TGTGCCACCAGCAGAGATTTAGGACAGGGGTTCGGCGAGCAGTACTTC,CATSRDLGQGFGEQYF
TRBJ1-3,NA,TRBV21-1,once,TGTGCCAGCAGGATCTTCGGACAGCTCTCTGGAAACACCATATATTTT,CASRIFGQLSGNTIYF
TRBJ2-1,TRBD2,TRBV5-1,NA,TGCGCCAGCAGCCCTTCGGGACTAGCGGGGGGCGGCGAGCAGTTCTTC,CASSPSGLAGGGEQFF
TRBJ1-2,TRBD1,TRBV19,NA,TGTGCCAGTACCCTACTCAGGGGGCAGGACTATGGCTACACCTTC,CASTLLRGQDYGYTF
TRBJ2-5,TRBD2,TRBV19,NA,TGTGCCAGTAGACGGACTAGCGGGGGCCAAGAGACCCAGTACTTC,CASRRTSGGQETQYF
TRBJ1-3,NA,TRBV28,NA,TGTGCCAGCGGCCTTGGGGGGGGCCACACCATATATTTT,CASGLGGGHTIYF
TRBJ2-7,NA,TRBV6-5,NA,TGTGCCAGCAGTTCTCCCGCCTACGAGCAGTACTTC,CASSSPAYEQYF